The next 6 T cell receptor beta chains were all read from a single sample in a study of blood T cell repertoires in COVID-19. The method was immunoSEQ multiplex PCR; TCRdb's version includes in-frame clones alone and lacks a portion of them. The sample includes roughly 130,000 clones, around 80% of them seen just once. Sequencing was performed on peripheral blood. These receptors were obtained from a woman between 55 and 75 years old with acute or convalescent COVID-19.

The chain has TRBV4-1 and TRBJ2-1, with TRBD2 matching 10 bases. Losses at the gene ends were 0 bases for V and 4 bases for J; bases not matched to a gene: 9. Per the germline V gene, CDR1 is MGHRA and CDR2 is YSYEKL. The CDR3 loop spans 18 amino acids. The CDR3 DNA follows: TGCGCCAGCAGCCAAGAGGAGGTAGCGGGGGGACCATACAATGAGCAGTTCTTC. This encodes CASSQEEVAGGPYNEQFF.

The chain links TRBV19 to TRBJ1-2; possible D gene TRBD1, 5 bases. Trimming left V 10 bases short and J 2 bases short, with 26 bases between. The CDR3 spans 17 residues. From germline, CDR1 is LNHDA and CDR2 SQIVND (reference sequence). CDR3 in amino acids: CATVGSRAGRGNYGYTF. In DNA, the CDR3 is TGTGCCACTGTGGGATCAAGGGCAGGGAGGGGAAACTATGGCTACACCTTC.

The V and J genes are TRBV25-1 and TRBJ1-1; 7 nucleotides line up with TRBD1. V shed 6 bases and J 2 bases; nucleotides not matched to a gene: 6. Germline CDR1 and CDR2: MGHDK and SYGVNS. CDR3 length: 14 residues. CDR3 in amino acids: CASRSQGGNTEAFF. The CDR3 bases are TGTGCCAGCAGATCTCAGGGGGGCAACACTGAAGCTTTCTTT.

The rearrangement uses TRBV9 and TRBJ2-1, with a tentative D call TRBD2 (5 bases). Germline-derived CDR1 and CDR2 are SGDLS and YYNGEE. V was shortened by 4 bases and J by 5 bases, with 10 bases between the two germline ends. The CDR3 extends over 13 amino acids. The chain's CDR3 is CASSRTFDNEQFF. CDR3 nucleotides: TGTGCCAGCAGCCGGACTTTTGACAATGAGCAGTTCTTC.

V is TRBV4-1 and J is TRBJ1-4; D possibly corresponds to TRBD1 (6 bases). Trimming cost V 4 bases and J 3 bases, with 12 bases left between them. Germline V lookup: CDR1 MGHRA, CDR2 YSYEKL. This CDR3 is 15 amino acids long. Here the CDR3 reads CASSPTGKPNEKLFF. The CDR3 nucleotides are TGCGCCAGCAGCCCAACAGGGAAACCTAATGAAAAACTGTTTTTT.

As DNA, the CDR3 is TGTGCCAGCAGCCCGGACAGGAGATATGGAAACACCATATATTTT. This codes for CASSPDRRYGNTIYF. The rearrangement uses TRBV5-4 and TRBJ1-3; TRBD1 matches at 7 bases. J lost 3 bases, V lost 4 bases, and 7 bases had no gene match. This CDR3 spans 15 amino acids. The germline CDR1 and CDR2 sequences are SGHNT and YYREEE (reference sequence).